This T cell receptor (beta chain) originates from a study of siplizumab effects on memory and regulatory T cells. Study-wide points: Proliferating Tregs taken from siplizumab cultures were not shown to have a confirmed suppressive function.

Coculture of the mixed lymphocyte reaction cells took place at 37 degrees C and lasted roughly 6 days. Trimming removed 1 base at V and 2 bases at J, with 9 bases between. Germline values: CDR1 MNHEY, CDR2 SVGAGI. This CDR3 region has 14 residues. Some clones are missing from TCRdb's copy, which holds only in-frame ones; the method was immunoSEQ multiplex PCR. Of 15,000 to 20,000 clones in the sample, approximately 40% were seen once. The table lists this clone with a few counts. Its antigen remains unidentified. The chain uses TRBV6-5 and TRBJ2-7; D is perhaps TRBD1 or TRBD2 (5 bases each). The source is a human donor in good health; the cells came from an allogeneic mixed lymphocyte reaction. Some clones in this sample may be carry-over from other donors' samples. Sequencing was carried out using CFSE-low (dividing) CD4+ T cells sorted from an allogeneic mixed lymphocyte reaction. The CDR3 nucleotides read TGTGCCAGCAGTTACTTGGGACGCACCTACGAGCAGTACTTC. It encodes CASSYLGRTYEQYF.